Listed here are 8 T cell receptor beta chains from one sample, sequenced in a study of control samples from healthy donors and cancer patients. TCRdb's table, derived via immunoSEQ multiplex PCR, lists solely in-frame clones and lacks some. The sample carries about 130,000 clones, 92% recorded once. The specimen sequenced was blood. The receptor source for this set is a woman aged 45-60 years in good health.

The chain couples TRBV6-5 to TRBJ1-2; D is ambiguous. Trimming removed 2 bases at V and 9 bases at J, with 10 bases between. The CDR3 contains 12 residues. CDR1 and CDR2 from the germline V gene are MNHEY and SVGAGI. CDR3 sequence reads: CASSYRSGSYTF. The CDR3, as DNA: TGTGCCAGCAGTTACCGATCGGGTAGCTACACCTTC.

This chain joins TRBV29-1 and TRBJ2-5; D call uncertain. CDR1 is SQVTM and CDR2 is ANQGSEA in the germline V gene. V gave up 2 bases and J gave up 3 bases, with 4 bases separating them. The CDR3 is made up of 11 amino acids. The CDR3, as DNA: TGCAGCGTTGAATGGGAAGAGACCCAGTACTTC. Encoded protein: CSVEWEETQYF.

V and J are TRBV5-1 and TRBJ1-5; no firm D call. CDR1 is SGHRS and CDR2 is YFSETQ in the germline V gene. This CDR3 spans 16 amino acids. The germline V and J ends were trimmed by 2 bases and 2 bases, with 14 bases remaining between them. This chain's CDR3 is CASSLSPSGGNQPQHF. The CDR3 nucleotides are TGCGCCAGCAGCTTATCCCCCTCCGGTGGCAATCAGCCCCAGCATTTT. Looking up the rest from reference TRBV5-1 and TRBJ1-5 gives the full variable domain: KAGVTQTPRYLIKTRGQQVTLSCSPISGHRSVSWYQQTPGQGLQFLFEYFSETQRNKGNFPGRFSGRQFSNSRSEMNVSTLELGDSALYLCASSLSPSGGNQPQHFGDGTRLSIL.

The rearrangement uses TRBV12-3 or TRBV12-4 and TRBJ2-2; D remains unclear. CDR3 size: 13 residues. V shed 7 bases and J shed 4 bases, with 10 bases lying between them. The CDR3 reads CASTPGGTGELFF. Written as DNA, the CDR3 is TGTGCCAGCACCCCGGGTGGCACCGGGGAGCTGTTTTTT.

The chain recombines TRBV2 with TRBJ2-1; the D gene is possibly TRBD1 (5 bases). The V gene's germline CDR1 is SNHLY and CDR2 FYNNEI. V was pared by 6 bases and J by 10 bases, with 13 bases between. CDR3 length: 12 amino acids. The CDR3 is CASRQGFGEQFF. The CDR3 nucleotides read TGTGCCAGCAGGCAGGGTTTTGGGGAGCAGTTCTTC.

The chain joins TRBV6-5 to TRBJ2-2; D is ambiguous. From germline, CDR1 is MNHEY and CDR2 SVGAGI. V was pared by 7 bases and J by 3 bases, with 12 bases between. The CDR3 totals 14 residues. The CDR3 sequence: CASTIQPDTGELFF. The CDR3 coding sequence is TGTGCCAGCACAATACAGCCGGACACCGGGGAGCTGTTTTTT.

The chain is built from TRBV29-1 and TRBJ1-1, with D possibly matching TRBD1 (6 bases). Trimming left V 6 bases short and J 0 bases short, with 11 bases between. Germline V gives CDR1 SQVTM, CDR2 ANQGSEA. The CDR3 runs to 13 residues. DNA of the CDR3: TGCAGCGTAGCCGGACAGTTGAACACTGAAGCTTTCTTT. This encodes CSVAGQLNTEAFF. Filled out from reference TRBV29-1 and TRBJ1-1, the complete variable domain reads SAVISQKPSRDICQRGTSLTIQCQVDSQVTMMFWYRQQPGQSLTLIATANQGSEATYESGFVIDKFPISRPNLTFSTLTVSNMSPEDSSIYLCSVAGQLNTEAFFGQGTRLTVV.

The chain carries TRBV30 and TRBJ1-3; D uncertain. The CDR3 has 14 residues. The V end was cut by 0 bases, the J end by 0 bases, with 6 bases between. The germline gives CDR1 GTSNPN, CDR2 SVGIG (reference sequence). The CDR3 DNA reads as TGTGCCTGGAGTGTAGGCAGCTCTGGAAACACCATATATTTT. Its protein product is CAWSVGSSGNTIYF. The complete variable domain, with remaining parts taken from reference TRBV30 and TRBJ1-3, reads SQTIHQWPATLVQPVGSPLSLECTVEGTSNPNLYWYRQAAGRGLQLLFYSVGIGQISSEVPQNLSASRPQDRQFILSSKKLLLSDSGFYLCAWSVGSSGNTIYFGEGSWLTVV.